This paragraph covers one T cell receptor beta chain sequence. This entry comes from a study of T cells in narcolepsy. The CDR3 is made up of 15 amino acids. The germline V gene encodes CDR1 GTSNPN and CDR2 SVGIG (reference sequence). V was pared by 1 base and J by 4 bases, with 13 bases between. Assay: immunoSEQ multiplex PCR; the TCRdb copy retains only in-frame clones and omits some. The data show 35,000 or so clones, about 85% seen once. V and J are TRBV30 and TRBJ2-2, with D perhaps matching TRBD1 (6 bases). Sequencing was carried out using CD45RA- memory CD4+ T cells from PBMCs. The source of this sequence is a human donor with narcolepsy. The CDR3 loop is CAWSGNRASTGELFF. In nucleotides, the CDR3 is TGTGCCTGGAGTGGCAACAGGGCCAGCACCGGGGAGCTGTTTTTT.